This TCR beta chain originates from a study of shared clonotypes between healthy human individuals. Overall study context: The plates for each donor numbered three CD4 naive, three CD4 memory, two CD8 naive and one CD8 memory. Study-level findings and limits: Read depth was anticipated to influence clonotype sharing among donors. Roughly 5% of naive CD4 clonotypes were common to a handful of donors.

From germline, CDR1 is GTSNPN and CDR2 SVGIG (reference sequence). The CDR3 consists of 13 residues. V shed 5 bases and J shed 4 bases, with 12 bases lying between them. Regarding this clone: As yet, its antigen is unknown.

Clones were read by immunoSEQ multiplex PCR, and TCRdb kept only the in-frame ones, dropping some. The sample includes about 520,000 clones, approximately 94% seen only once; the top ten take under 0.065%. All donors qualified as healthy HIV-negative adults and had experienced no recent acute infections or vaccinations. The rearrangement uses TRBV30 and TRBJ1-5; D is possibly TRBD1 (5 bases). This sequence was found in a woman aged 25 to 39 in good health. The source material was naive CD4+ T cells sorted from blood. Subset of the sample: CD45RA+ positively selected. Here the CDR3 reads CAWAPGLNQPQHF. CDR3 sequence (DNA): TGTGCCTGGGCCCCAGGGTTAAATCAGCCCCAGCATTTT.